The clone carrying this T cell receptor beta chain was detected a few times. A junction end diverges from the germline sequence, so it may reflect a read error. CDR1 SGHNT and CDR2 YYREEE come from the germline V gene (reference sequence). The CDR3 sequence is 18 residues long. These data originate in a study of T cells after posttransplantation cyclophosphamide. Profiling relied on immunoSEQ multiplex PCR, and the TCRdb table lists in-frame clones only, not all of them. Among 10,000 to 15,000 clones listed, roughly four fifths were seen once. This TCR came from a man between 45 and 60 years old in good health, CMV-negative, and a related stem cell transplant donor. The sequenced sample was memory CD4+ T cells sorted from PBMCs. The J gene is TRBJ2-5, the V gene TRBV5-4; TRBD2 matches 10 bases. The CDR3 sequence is CASTLGGASGGIGETQYF. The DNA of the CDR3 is TGTGCCAGCACCTTGGGCGGGGCTAGCGGGGGTATCGGGGAGACCCAGTACTTC.